A single T cell receptor (beta chain) is shown here with its context. Its antigen is still unknown. This sample was taken from a study of a mutant IDH1 vaccine in newly diagnosed glioma. Study information: An approximately 62% male, 37.5% female split and a mean age of roughly 44 years characterized treated patients.

Time point described: week 11, during vaccination. What each vaccine dose contained was 300 ug of mutant IDH1 20-mer peptide, accompanied by topical imiquimod. Donor diagnoses consisted of new WHO grade 3 or 4 IDH1-mutant, ATRX-lost astrocytomas. Libraries were prepared by immunoSEQ multiplex PCR; TCRdb keeps only in-frame clonotypes and omits some of them. The data hold approximately 110,000 clones, with roughly 90% observed a single time. Findings and caveats of the study: Vaccine-induced immune responses occurred in roughly 94% of patients. Apparently, pseudoprogression bore no relation to changes among the top peripheral T cell clonotypes.

This CDR3 has 13 residues. Deletions cut 0 bases from V and 8 bases from J, with 10 bases between. Germline-derived CDR1 and CDR2 are MDHEN and SYDVKM. The specimen was PBMCs, collected from a glioma patient whose treatment included an IDH1 peptide vaccine. The V gene is TRBV28, the J gene TRBJ1-1, with a weak D call TRBD1 (5 bases). The origin of this receptor is a woman in her forties or fifties with glioma. In nucleotides, the CDR3 is TGTGCCAGCAGTTTATGGCGGGGGGTAGAAGCTTTCTTT. Its protein product is CASSLWRGVEAFF.